The present T cell receptor beta chain was sequenced within a study of T cell responses to AZD1222 COVID-19 vaccine. Sequencing was performed with immunoSEQ multiplex PCR; in TCRdb, only in-frame clones are kept and a portion is missing. The sample lists roughly 80,000 clones, around nine tenths occurring once. This CDR3 spans 15 amino acids. V shed 2 bases, J shed 4 bases, and the junction held 4 bases outside the gene matches. In germline, CDR1 is KGHDR, CDR2 SFDVKD. Worth noting for this clone: Its antigen is not known.

Study-wide findings and caveats: Baseline serostatus was positive in only six AZD1222 recipients. The study sampled repertoires only after the peak T cell response.

The chain couples TRBV24-1 to TRBJ2-1; TRBD2 agrees at 7 bases. The starting material was peripheral blood, obtained 28 days after the second AZD1222 dose. The source is an adult who received the AZD1222 COVID-19 vaccine. CDR3 protein: CATSDSILAYNEQFF. CDR3 DNA sequence: TGTGCCACCAGTGATTCAATACTAGCGTACAATGAGCAGTTCTTC.